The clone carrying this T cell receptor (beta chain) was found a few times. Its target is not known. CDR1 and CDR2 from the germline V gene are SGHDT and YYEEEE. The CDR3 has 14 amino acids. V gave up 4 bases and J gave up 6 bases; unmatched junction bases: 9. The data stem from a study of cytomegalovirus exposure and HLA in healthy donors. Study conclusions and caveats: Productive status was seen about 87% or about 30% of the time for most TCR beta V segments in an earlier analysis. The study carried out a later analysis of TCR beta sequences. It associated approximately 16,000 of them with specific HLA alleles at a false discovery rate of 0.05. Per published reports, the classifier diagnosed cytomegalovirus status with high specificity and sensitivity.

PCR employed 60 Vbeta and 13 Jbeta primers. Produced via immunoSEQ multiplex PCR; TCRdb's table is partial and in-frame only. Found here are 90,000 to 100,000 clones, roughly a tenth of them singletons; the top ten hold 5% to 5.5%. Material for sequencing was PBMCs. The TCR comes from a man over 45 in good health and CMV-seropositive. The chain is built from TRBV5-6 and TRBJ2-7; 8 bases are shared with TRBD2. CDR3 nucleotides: TGTGCCAGCAGCAGGGGACTAGTCGGCGGCGAGCAGTACTTC. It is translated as CASSRGLVGGEQYF.